These 30 T cell receptor beta chains originate from one sample sequenced in a study of T-cell memory formation after mild COVID-19. TCRdb processed the 5' RACE reads anew with MiXCR; each CDR3 protein has one entry. Of approximately 300,000 distinct CDR3 sequences detected, just under 20% appear once; the ten largest clones hold roughly 20%. Sequencing used PBMCs or a T cell subset sorted from them (not recorded which). These receptors were obtained from a man aged 18 to 35 who had mild COVID-19 (a few samples of this study predate the infection). Cell type and time point are not known.

A few counts support this clonotype. V and J are TRBV5-1 and TRBJ2-2, with 7 bases aligning to TRBD1. CDR1 is SGHRS and CDR2 is YFSETQ in the germline V gene. V trimming: 4 bases; J trimming: 2 bases; junction bases outside the gene matches: 8. This CDR3 is 16 amino acids long. In DNA form, the CDR3 reads TGCGCCAGCAGCCCCGGCCAGGGGGTTAACACCGGGGAGCTGTTTTTT. Its translation: CASSPGQGVNTGELFF.

The V and J genes are TRBV5-1 and TRBJ2-3; D is unresolved. This CDR3 has 14 amino acids. Germline V gives CDR1 SGHRS, CDR2 YFSETQ. V lost 0 bases and J lost 6, with 11 bases in between. CDR3 sequence: CASSLDRVSDTQYF. CDR3 bases: TGCGCCAGCAGCTTGGACCGGGTTTCGGATACGCAGTATTTT.

The rearrangement links TRBV21-1 to TRBJ2-3. TRBV21-1 counts as a pseudogene. The length of the CDR3 is 12 residues. The CDR3, as DNA: TGTGCCAGCAGCAAATCAGGAGATACGCAGTATTTT. Translated, it gives CASSKSGDTQYF.

This clonotype was recorded a few times. The chain is built from TRBV7-9 and TRBJ2-5, with 12 bases matching TRBD2. Germline V lookup: CDR1 SEHNR, CDR2 FQNEAQ (reference sequence). The V and J ends lost 5 bases and 1 base, in that order; junction bases with no gene match: 5. This CDR3 is 16 amino acids long. Written as DNA, the CDR3 is TGTGCCAGCAGCGCCACTAGCGGGGGGTTCCAAGAGACCCAGTACTTC. Translating gives CASSATSGGFQETQYF.

This chain joins TRBV7-2 and TRBJ2-7, with D possibly TRBD1 on 5 matching bases. The CDR3 has 14 amino acids. Trimming removed 1 base at V and 5 bases at J, with 12 bases between. The germline V gene encodes CDR1 SGHTA and CDR2 FQGNSA. The CDR3 spells CASSLVPGADEQYF. DNA of the CDR3: TGTGCCAGCAGCTTAGTCCCTGGGGCCGACGAGCAGTACTTC.

The rearrangement uses TRBV4-3 and TRBJ1-2; D gene ambiguous. Germline CDR1 is LGHNA and CDR2 is YSLEER. Trimming removed 1 base from V and 7 bases from J, with 13 bases in between. The CDR3 spans 14 residues. The CDR3 DNA reads TGCGCCAGCAGCCAAGTATCAGGAGTGTCTGGCTACACCTTC. Translation gives CASSQVSGVSGYTF.

This clonotype showed up many times. The chain uses TRBV20-1 and TRBJ2-3, with 8 bases aligning to TRBD2. The trim removed 4 bases at V and 6 bases at J, leaving 6 bases unmatched. Germline CDR1 reads DFQATT; CDR2 reads SNEGSKA (reference sequence). This CDR3 has 13 amino acids. The CDR3 DNA follows: TGCAGTGCTATCCCGGGGGGGCTGGATACGCAGTATTTT. Protein product: CSAIPGGLDTQYF.

This clonotype was picked up a small number of times. The J gene is TRBJ1-1, the V gene TRBV5-1; no clear D gene. The CDR3 length is 13 residues. Deletions cut 8 bases from V and 0 bases from J, with 11 bases between. Germline values: CDR1 SGHRS, CDR2 YFSETQ. CDR3 nucleotides: TGCGCCAGTAGGGCAGAAATGAACACTGAAGCTTTCTTT. Protein: CASRAEMNTEAFF. Full variable domain (rest looked up from reference TRBV5-1 and TRBJ1-1): KAGVTQTPRYLIKTRGQQVTLSCSPISGHRSVSWYQQTPGQGLQFLFEYFSETQRNKGNFPGRFSGRQFSNSRSEMNVSTLELGDSALYLCASRAEMNTEAFFGQGTRLTVV.

This clonotype appeared a few times. CDR3: CSASWGSNDEKLFF. As DNA, the CDR3 is TGCAGTGCTTCATGGGGGTCTAATGATGAAAAACTGTTTTTT. The chain carries TRBV20-1 and TRBJ1-4, with D perhaps TRBD1 (5 bases). The ends were cut back, 5 bases at V and 6 bases at J, with 16 bases in the middle. Germline V CDR1 and CDR2: DFQATT, SNEGSKA (reference sequence). This CDR3 spans 14 amino acids.

The chain is built from TRBV7-2 and TRBJ2-3, with TRBD2 matching over 14 bases. The CDR3 is 18 residues long. Germline V gives CDR1 SGHTA, CDR2 FQGNSA. V was pared by 5 bases and J by 1 base, with 8 bases of the junction left unmatched. The CDR3: CASSPPGTSGGRTDTQYF. For the CDR3, the DNA is TGTGCCAGCAGCCCACCCGGGACTAGCGGGGGCCGCACAGATACGCAGTATTTT.

Only a few counts were recorded for this clonotype. The rearrangement joins TRBV6-1 to TRBJ2-1, with D perhaps TRBD1 (6 bases). V was shortened by 3 bases and J by 1 base, with 10 bases between the two germline ends. From germline, CDR1 is MNHNS and CDR2 SASEGT. The CDR3 extends over 15 amino acids. This chain's CDR3 is CASSDQTGSYNEQFF. CDR3 nucleotides: TGTGCCAGCAGTGACCAGACAGGTTCCTACAATGAGCAGTTCTTC.

This clonotype turned up a few times. This rearrangement joins TRBV11-2 to TRBJ1-4, with no clear D. Between the trimmed V and J ends, which lost 4 bases and 1 base, there was a span of 10 bases. This CDR3 has 15 amino acids. CDR1 and CDR2 (germline): SGHAT, FQNNGV. The CDR3 coding sequence is TGTGCCAGCAGCTCGCTTAGTGTAACTAATGAAAAACTGTTTTTT. Translating it yields CASSSLSVTNEKLFF. Drawing the rest from reference TRBV11-2 and TRBJ1-4, the complete variable domain is EAGVAQSPRYKIIEKRQSVAFWCNPISGHATLYWYQQILGQGPKLLIQFQNNGVVDDSQLPKDRFSAERLKGVDSTLKIQPAKLEDSAVYLCASSSLSVTNEKLFFGSGTQLSVL.

This clonotype was counted only a few times. The chain combines TRBV20-1 with TRBJ2-1; no clear D. The CDR3 totals 11 residues. Germline CDR1 reads DFQATT; CDR2 reads SNEGSKA (reference sequence). Trimming removed 6 bases from V and 10 bases from J, with 13 bases in between. In nucleotides, the CDR3 is TGCAGTGCAGTACAGTCTTGGGAGCAGTTCTTC. It specifies CSAVQSWEQFF.

This chain joins TRBV11-3 and TRBJ2-7, with D unresolved. The germline V gene has CDR1 SGHNT and CDR2 YENEEA. Deletions cut 4 bases from V and 6 bases from J, with 19 bases between. The CDR3 runs 15 residues. CDR3 protein: CASSSPGPLVFEQYF. CDR3 coding DNA: TGTGCCAGCAGCTCACCCGGACCCCTCGTGTTCGAGCAGTACTTC.

This clonotype was observed a few times. The chain employs TRBV7-2 and TRBJ1-6; D gene unclear. The CDR3 has 17 residues. Trimming took 5 bases from V and 0 from J, leaving 14 bases between them. Germline CDR1 SGHTA, CDR2 FQGNSA. Here the CDR3 reads CASSPEASLSYNSPLHF. The CDR3 coding sequence is TGTGCCAGCAGCCCGGAGGCGAGTCTCTCCTATAATTCACCCCTCCACTTT.

The rearrangement joins TRBV9 to TRBJ2-1, with a possible D match to TRBD1 (6 bases). Trimming stripped 4 bases from V and 7 bases from J, with 15 bases between. The CDR3 is 14 amino acids. Per germline, CDR1 SGDLS and CDR2 YYNGEE. CDR3 nucleotide sequence: TGTGCCAGCAGCTCCCGGACAGACCTTAATGAGCAGTTCTTC. Translation: CASSSRTDLNEQFF.

The J gene is TRBJ2-5, the V gene TRBV29-1; maybe TRBD1 (6 bases). With 0 bases removed from V and 7 bases from J, the gap between germline ends came to 6 bases. The CDR3 length is 11 residues. CDR1 is SQVTM, CDR2 ANQGSEA, per germline. CDR3 region: CSVEEGGTQYF. CDR3 DNA sequence: TGCAGCGTTGAAGAAGGGGGGACCCAGTACTTC.

The J gene is TRBJ1-2, the V gene TRBV7-2; 8 nucleotides line up with TRBD1. V dropped 5 bases and J dropped 5; count of bases not matched to a gene: 10. CDR1 and CDR2 from the germline V gene are SGHTA and FQGNSA. This CDR3 comprises 15 residues. CDR3 residues: CASSPRGQGSYGYTF. For the CDR3, the DNA is TGTGCCAGCAGCCCTCGAGGACAGGGCTCATATGGCTACACCTTC.

This clonotype was seen a handful of times. The chain has TRBV24-1 and TRBJ2-1; 8 nucleotides align to TRBD1. Per germline, CDR1 KGHDR and CDR2 SFDVKD. The CDR3 has 15 amino acids. The J segment lost 6 bases and the V segment lost 3 bases, leaving 6 bases of the junction unmatched. This CDR3 reads CATSDPRTGTNEQFF. CDR3 nucleotide sequence: TGTGCCACCAGTGATCCACGGACAGGGACCAATGAGCAGTTCTTC.

The rearrangement links TRBV10-3 to TRBJ2-3, with 9 bases aligning to TRBD2. J gave up 2 bases and V 4 bases, and 1 base lay outside the gene matches. Looked up from germline, CDR1 is ENHRY and CDR2 is SYGVKD. The CDR3 spans 14 residues. CDR3: CAISGGLATDTQYF. The CDR3 DNA reads as TGTGCCATCAGTGGGGGACTAGCCACAGATACGCAGTATTTT.

The chain links TRBV18 to TRBJ2-3; D gene ambiguous. Germline CDR1 KGHSH, CDR2 LQKENI. The CDR3 runs to 15 residues. The V end was cut by 0 bases, the J end by 0 bases, with 7 bases between. The CDR3 nucleotides read TGTGCCAGCTCACCACCACGTTCAAGCACAGATACGCAGTATTTT. Translation: CASSPPRSSTDTQYF. Full variable domain (remainder filled in from reference TRBV18 and TRBJ2-3): NAGVMQNPRHLVRRRGQEARLRCSPMKGHSHVYWYRQLPEEGLKFMVYLQKENIIDESGMPKERFSAEFPKEGPSILRIQQVVRGDSAAYFCASSPPRSSTDTQYFGPGTRLTVL.

The chain links TRBV5-5 to TRBJ2-5; weak D call: TRBD2 (6 bases). Germline V gene lookup returns CDR1 SGHKS and CDR2 YYEKEE (reference sequence). The length of the CDR3 is 14 residues. Trimming removed 1 base at V and 5 bases at J, with 12 bases between. In nucleotides, the CDR3 is TGTGCCAGCAGCTTGCTAGGGACTGGCGAGACCCAGTACTTC. Translated, it gives CASSLLGTGETQYF.

The chain is built from TRBV6-2 or TRBV6-3 and TRBJ1-1, with 7 nucleotides matching TRBD1. CDR3 length: 15 amino acids. Germline CDR1 is MNHEY and CDR2 is SVGEGT. The V and J ends lost 2 bases and 0 bases, in that order; junction bases with no gene match: 3. CDR3 residues: CASSYRTGMNTEAFF. The CDR3 DNA sequence: TGTGCCAGCAGTTACCGGACAGGCATGAACACTGAAGCTTTCTTT.

The chain joins TRBV20-1 to TRBJ2-5; D is uncertain. This CDR3 region has 12 residues. Deletions cut 0 bases from V and 4 bases from J, with 6 bases between. Germline CDR1 DFQATT, CDR2 SNEGSKA (reference sequence). Here the CDR3 reads CSARDWRETQYF. In DNA, the CDR3 is TGCAGTGCTAGAGACTGGAGAGAGACCCAGTACTTC.

The chain links TRBV7-9 to TRBJ2-5, with D possibly being TRBD2 (6 bases). This CDR3 contains 13 residues. V was cut by 8 bases and J by 3 bases, with 13 bases left in between. CDR1 is SEHNR and CDR2 is FQNEAQ in the germline V gene (reference sequence). The CDR3 here is CASEIPGEETQYF. As DNA, the CDR3 is TGTGCCAGCGAAATCCCGGGGGAAGAGACCCAGTACTTC.

This clonotype was seen more than once but under ten times. This rearrangement joins TRBV6-5 to TRBJ1-2; D may be TRBD1 (5 bases). Germline loops: CDR1 MNHEY, CDR2 SVGAGI. CDR3 size: 14 residues. The V end lost 7 bases, the J end lost 3 bases, and 15 bases lay between the germline ends. The CDR3 bases are TGTGCCAGCACTCACGACGGGACTCACTATGGCTACACCTTC. Its translation is CASTHDGTHYGYTF.

This clonotype turned up a few times. V and J are TRBV4-1 and TRBJ2-3; D is perhaps TRBD1 (5 bases). CDR1 MGHRA and CDR2 YSYEKL come from the germline V gene. V was shortened by 4 bases and J by 4 bases, with 18 bases between the two germline ends. This CDR3 spans 16 amino acids. The CDR3 is CASSRSSRGRADTQYF. CDR3 coding DNA: TGCGCCAGCAGCCGAAGCTCAAGGGGTAGGGCAGATACGCAGTATTTT.

This clonotype was counted at least ten times. The genes are TRBV9 and TRBJ2-1, with 8 bases fitting TRBD2. The CDR3 has 15 amino acids. Germline trimming cut 2 bases from V and 6 bases from J; bases unmatched to any gene: 7. Germline assignment: CDR1 SGDLS and CDR2 YYNGEE. CDR3 bases: TGTGCCAGCAGCGTTGGCGGGGGGCCGGTCAATGAGCAGTTCTTC. This encodes CASSVGGGPVNEQFF. The complete variable domain, with remaining parts taken from reference TRBV9 and TRBJ2-1, reads DSGVTQTPKHLITATGQRVTLRCSPRSGDLSVYWYQQSLDQGLQFLIQYYNGEERAKGNILERFSAQQFPDLHSELNLSSLELGDSALYFCASSVGGGPVNEQFFGPGTRLTVL.

This clonotype was detected only a few times. The V call is TRBV6-5, the J call TRBJ2-2; no firm D call. The CDR3 loop spans 14 amino acids. Germline assignment: CDR1 MNHEY and CDR2 SVGAGI. Trimming pared 7 bases from V and 0 bases from J, leaving 9 bases between. CDR3 coding DNA: TGTGCCAGCATGCGACTCACGAACACCGGGGAGCTGTTTTTT. This encodes CASMRLTNTGELFF.

V is TRBV7-9 and J is TRBJ1-4; TRBD1 matches 7 bases. The CDR3 covers 14 residues. CDR1 SEHNR and CDR2 FQNEAQ come from the germline V gene (reference sequence). V shed 5 bases, J shed 6 bases, and the junction held 6 bases outside the gene matches. Written as DNA, the CDR3 is TGTGCCAGCAGCAGATCAGGGGGGGATGAAAAACTGTTTTTT. It codes for CASSRSGGDEKLFF. Variable domain in full (rest from reference TRBV7-9 and TRBJ1-4): DTGVSQNPRHKITKRGQNVTFRCDPISEHNRLYWYRQTLGQGPEFLTYFQNEAQLEKSRLLSDRFSAERPKGSFSTLEIQRTEQGDSAMYLCASSRSGGDEKLFFGSGTQLSVL.